This T cell receptor beta chain was retrieved from a study of control samples from healthy donors and cancer patients. Data came from immunoSEQ multiplex PCR; TCRdb stores just in-frame clones and leaves some out. The table has 260,000 or so clones, over 70% seen once. This receptor was obtained from a woman aged 60-75 years with lung cancer. Sequenced input: PBMCs.

The CDR3 region is CASSSGTSGRRANEQFF. The DNA for the CDR3 is TGTGCCAGCAGCTCAGGGACTAGCGGGAGAAGGGCCAATGAGCAGTTCTTC. The chain recombines TRBV11-2 with TRBJ2-1, with 14 bases lining up with TRBD2. Trimming took 4 bases from V and 6 from J; bases not matched to a gene: 8. CDR1 is SGHAT, CDR2 FQNNGV, per germline. The CDR3 totals 17 residues.